This T cell receptor beta chain was captured by sequencing in a study of shared clonotypes between healthy human individuals. Overall study: Donor ages ranged 18 to 49 years: a couple of women, a few men. Overall study results and limits: It was the few donors that limited the genetic and exposure-history diversity represented.

This CDR3 contains 16 residues. The V gene's germline CDR1 is SGHAT and CDR2 FQNNGV. V was clipped by 6 bases and J by 6 bases; unmatched bases: 12. In the authors' workflow: Filtering differed for immunoSEQ, which gave only junction sequences without quality scores. Clones were read by immunoSEQ multiplex PCR, and TCRdb kept only the in-frame ones, dropping some. V, J and clone size were drawn from that table, and D and trimming were deduced from the DNA. The table includes roughly 2,500,000 clones, approximately 94% detected once. A word on this clone: The antigen is unknown.

The chain combines TRBV11-2 with TRBJ2-2; TRBD2 matches 8 bases. This TCR derives from a man between 18 and 35 years old in good health. Some clones in this sample may be carry-over from other donors' samples. The sequenced sample consisted of naive CD4+ T cells from PBMCs. Subset denoted: CD45RA+ positively selected. In DNA form, the CDR3 reads TGTGCCAGCAGTTCTTACCGGCGGGGGGTGTCCGGGGAGCTGTTTTTT. The encoded protein is CASSSYRRGVSGELFF.